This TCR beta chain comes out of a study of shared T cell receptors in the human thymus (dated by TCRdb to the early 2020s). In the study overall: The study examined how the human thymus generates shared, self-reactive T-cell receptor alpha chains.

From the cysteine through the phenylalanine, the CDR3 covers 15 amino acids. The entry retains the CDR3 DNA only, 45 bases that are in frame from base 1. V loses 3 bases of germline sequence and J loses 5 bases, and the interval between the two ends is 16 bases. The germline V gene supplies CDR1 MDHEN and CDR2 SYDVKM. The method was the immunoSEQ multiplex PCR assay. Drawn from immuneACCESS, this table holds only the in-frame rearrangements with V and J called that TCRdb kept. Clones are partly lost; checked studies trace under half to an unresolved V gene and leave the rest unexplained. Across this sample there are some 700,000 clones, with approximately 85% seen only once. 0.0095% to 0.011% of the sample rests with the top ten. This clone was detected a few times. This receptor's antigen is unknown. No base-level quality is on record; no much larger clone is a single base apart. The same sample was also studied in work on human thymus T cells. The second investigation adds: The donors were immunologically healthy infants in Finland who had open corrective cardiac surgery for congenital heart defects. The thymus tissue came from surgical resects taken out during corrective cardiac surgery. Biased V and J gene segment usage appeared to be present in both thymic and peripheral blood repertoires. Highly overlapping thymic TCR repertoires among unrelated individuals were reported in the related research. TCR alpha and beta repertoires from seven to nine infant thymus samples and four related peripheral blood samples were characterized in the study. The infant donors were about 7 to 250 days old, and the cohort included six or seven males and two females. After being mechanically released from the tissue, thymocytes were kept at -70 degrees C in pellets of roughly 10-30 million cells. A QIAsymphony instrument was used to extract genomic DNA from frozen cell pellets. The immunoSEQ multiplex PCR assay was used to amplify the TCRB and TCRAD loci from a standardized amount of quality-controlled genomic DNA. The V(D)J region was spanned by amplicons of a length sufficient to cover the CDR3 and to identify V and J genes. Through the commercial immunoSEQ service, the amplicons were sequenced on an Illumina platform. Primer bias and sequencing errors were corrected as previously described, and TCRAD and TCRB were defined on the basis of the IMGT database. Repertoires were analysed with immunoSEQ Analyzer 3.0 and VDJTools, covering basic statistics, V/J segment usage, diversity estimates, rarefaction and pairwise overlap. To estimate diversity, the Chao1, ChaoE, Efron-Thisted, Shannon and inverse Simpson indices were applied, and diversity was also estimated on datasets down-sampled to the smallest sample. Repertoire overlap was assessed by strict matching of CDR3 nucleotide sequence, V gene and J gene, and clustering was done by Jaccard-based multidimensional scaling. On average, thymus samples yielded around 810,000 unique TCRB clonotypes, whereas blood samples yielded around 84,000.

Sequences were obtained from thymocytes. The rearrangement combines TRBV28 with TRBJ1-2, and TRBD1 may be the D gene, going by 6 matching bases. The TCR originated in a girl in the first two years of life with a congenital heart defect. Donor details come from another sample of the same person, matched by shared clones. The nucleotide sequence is TGTGCCAGCAGTTTCCGAGGGGGAGTGTGGTATGGCTACACCTTC. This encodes CASSFRGGVWYGYTF.